This T cell receptor beta chain was identified during a study of blood T cell repertoires in COVID-19. Study as a whole: The United States, Italy and Spain provided the acute and convalescent COVID-19 samples. The analysed material was cDNA or gDNA that came from T cells, B-cell-depleted T cells, or PBMCs.

This clone was recorded once. TCRdb keeps only in-frame clones here, not all; method: immunoSEQ multiplex PCR. The sample holds some 150,000 clones; approximately 85% are singletons and the top ten take about 8%. The specimen sequenced was peripheral blood. The clonotype originates from an older woman with COVID-19, enrolled during active disease.

CDR3 sequence (DNA): TGTGCCACCAGCAGGGCGGGGGGGAGCTCCTACGAGCAGTACTTC. It translates to CATSRAGGSSYEQYF. The chain links TRBV15 to TRBJ2-7; TRBD2 aligns across 9 bases. CDR1 and CDR2 from the germline V gene are LNHNV and YYDKDF (reference sequence). With 3 bases clipped from V and 0 bases from J, the junction kept 3 bases outside the gene matches. The CDR3 length is 15 residues.